The present entry profiles one T cell receptor (beta chain) with its context. Those who donated, Caucasian adults without exception, all lived in Nashville, Tennessee. This record belongs to a study of shared clonotypes between healthy human individuals. Authors' processing steps: In the immunoSEQ data, sequences were junction-only and lacked quality scores, so filtering differed. Libraries were prepared by immunoSEQ multiplex PCR; TCRdb keeps only in-frame clonotypes and omits some of them. V, J and clone size were drawn from that table, and D and trimming were deduced from the DNA. Of some 500,000 clones listed, 60% to 80% were seen once; the top ten hold around 12%. The V end was cut by 5 bases, the J end by 2 bases, with 9 bases between. The CDR3 is 13 residues long. CDR1 and CDR2 from the germline V gene are MGHRA and YSYEKL.

The receptor was derived from a woman between 35 and 50 years old in good health. Some clones in this sample may be carry-over from other donors' samples. The specimen sequenced was PBMCs. The rearrangement links TRBV4-1 to TRBJ1-2; D is perhaps TRBD1 (5 bases). In DNA form, the CDR3 reads TGCGCCAGCAGCTCCGGGGCGAACTATGGCTACACCTTC. This encodes CASSSGANYGYTF.